This TCR beta chain derives from a study of blood T cell repertoires in COVID-19. Across the study: Sites in the United States, Italy and Spain provided acute and convalescent COVID-19 samples. The analysed material was cDNA or gDNA that came from T cells, B-cell-depleted T cells, or PBMCs.

In the original analysis: Estimates of nucleated cell counts were drawn from the amplification of reference gene primers. This table comes from immunoSEQ multiplex PCR, and its TCRdb copy is limited to in-frame clones, with some not included. For V, J and clone size, that table is used; D and trimming come from the DNA. The table has more than 150,000 clones, approximately 84% seen once. The V gene's germline CDR1 is SGHRS and CDR2 YFSETQ. The CDR3 spans 12 residues. The germline V and J ends were trimmed by 0 bases and 7 bases, with 7 bases remaining between them. The chain uses TRBV5-1 and TRBJ1-2; TRBD1 is a possible D gene (5 bases). The receptor was derived from a human donor in a cohort sampled during active COVID-19. The sample comprised peripheral blood. The CDR3 DNA follows: TGCGCCAGCAGCTTGGGGCAGGGTGGCTACACCTTC. This encodes CASSLGQGGYTF. The full variable domain, rest sourced from reference TRBV5-1 and TRBJ1-2, is KAGVTQTPRYLIKTRGQQVTLSCSPISGHRSVSWYQQTPGQGLQFLFEYFSETQRNKGNFPGRFSGRQFSNSRSEMNVSTLELGDSALYLCASSLGQGGYTFGSGTRLTVV.